This T cell receptor beta chain was retrieved from a study of shared clonotypes between healthy human individuals (dated by TCRdb to between 2020 and 2021). The study in broad terms: The cohort included three men and a couple of women between 18 and 49 years of age. For each donor, CD4 naive and CD4 memory were each run on three plates, CD8 naive on two plates, and CD8 memory on one plate. To estimate repertoire size and how much clonotype sharing occurs between individuals, the study deeply sequenced the blood TCR repertoires of five healthy adults. To increase sequencing depth and limit assay-specific biases, different laboratories used diverse techniques to prepare libraries and sequence TCR repertoires. Each donor's leukapheresis produced roughly between about 0.9 and 9.5 billion PBMCs.

Donors were healthy HIV-negative adults with no recently reported acute infections or vaccinations. Only Caucasian adults living in Nashville, Tennessee, USA were represented among the donors. Magnetic negative selection was used to enrich CD4+ T cells, after which naive cells were positively selected on CD45RA and the negative fraction became the memory subset. Blood was collected by leukapheresis, and PBMCs were isolated by Ficoll-Histopaque density gradient centrifugation and then cryopreserved in liquid nitrogen vapor phase. Purity and quantity of every magnetically sorted T cell population were checked by analytical flow cytometry. From each sorted fraction, genomic DNA was isolated and quantified by UV absorbance on a Nanodrop 2000c. Here is what the overall study found, with its caveats: Because the study included only a small number of donors, the genetic and exposure-history diversity represented was limited. Higher generation probabilities were observed for clonotypes shared by all four sorted-subset donors than for non-shared clonotypes. Sampling was restricted to blood, and TCR repertoires in tissues likely differ from the TCR repertoires found in blood. Based on pairwise subsampling, the degree of clonotype sharing among donors was expected to be affected by sequencing depth. When four donors were compared, the shared fraction of clonotypes was about 5% for naive CD4, more than 3% for naive CD8, roughly 2.5% for memory CD4, and approximately 0.4% for memory CD8. Rarefaction of sorted-subset datasets indicated incomplete sequencing despite the large sequencing depth. Larger estimated clonotype richness was generally found for naive subsets than for memory subsets.

Using the deep immunoSEQ assay, TCR CDR3 regions were amplified from genomic DNA by multiplex PCR. Extracted genomic DNA from each cell subset was spread evenly across all wells of several immunoSEQ 96-well plates, with each plate serving as a replicate. For sorted subsets, around 200 ng genomic DNA, equal to some 30,000 T cell genomes, was loaded into each replicate PCR. Purified libraries were measured with a Qubit 3.0 fluorometer, size-checked on a Bioanalyzer 2100, and measured again with the KAPA Library Quantification kit. Every immunoSEQ 96-well plate was sequenced on a dedicated single-read 150-cycle Illumina NextSeq 550 flow cell. The authors processed their data as follows. Because only junctional sequences without quality scores were contained in the immunoSEQ output, filtering matching that applied to full-length reads could not be performed. To assign V/J genes and CDR3, sequences were annotated against IMGT germline references using PyIR, a Python wrapper for IgBLAST v1.9. Reads with weak V/J assignments (E-value above 1e-6), missing CDR3, stop codons, out-of-frame junctions, or ambiguous translated residues were removed. A V3J clonotype was defined by an identical inferred V gene, J gene, and CDR3 amino acid sequence. The percentage overlap between two repertoires was calculated by dividing the number of shared unique clonotypes by the size of the smaller repertoire. Richness of each repertoire was evaluated using RTK rarefaction, the Chao1 estimator, and Recon v2.1 estimates of unobserved clonotypes. Generation probabilities were computed with OLGA for all TCRbeta clonotypes obtained by the gDNA method from a handful of donors. Imported from immuneACCESS, the table was reduced by TCRdb to in-frame sequences with V and J called. These copies leave out some clones; in studies compared against another copy, an unresolved V gene accounts for under half, and the cause of the remainder is not known. The D gene and trimming were derived from the DNA, and the V and J assignments and clone size from that table. For this sample the table gives 2 million to 2.5 million clones, of which approximately 94% were detected only once. Together, the top ten hold roughly 0.13% of the sample.

Turning to this clone: Its cognate antigen has yet to be identified. No base quality values were provided; no much bigger clone lies one nucleotide off.

The specimen sequenced was naive CD4+ T cells sorted from blood. Read against the paper, the sample's cell subset or site label means: CD45RA+ positively selected. The source of this sequence is a young man in good health.

The CDR3 protein sequence reads: CAISESASVSYEQYF. The nucleotide sequence reads TGTGCCATCAGTGAGTCGGCTAGCGTCTCCTACGAGCAGTACTTC. The sequence joins TRBV10-3 to TRBJ2-7; a weak D assignment points to TRBD2 (6 bases agree). The germline V gene provides CDR1 ENHRY and CDR2 SYGVKD. V and J are truncated by 0 bases and 0 bases respectively, leaving an intervening sequence of 9 bases. The cysteine opens and the phenylalanine closes a CDR3 of 15 amino acids. Of the read, only the CDR3 DNA is kept; its 45 bases are in frame from base 1.